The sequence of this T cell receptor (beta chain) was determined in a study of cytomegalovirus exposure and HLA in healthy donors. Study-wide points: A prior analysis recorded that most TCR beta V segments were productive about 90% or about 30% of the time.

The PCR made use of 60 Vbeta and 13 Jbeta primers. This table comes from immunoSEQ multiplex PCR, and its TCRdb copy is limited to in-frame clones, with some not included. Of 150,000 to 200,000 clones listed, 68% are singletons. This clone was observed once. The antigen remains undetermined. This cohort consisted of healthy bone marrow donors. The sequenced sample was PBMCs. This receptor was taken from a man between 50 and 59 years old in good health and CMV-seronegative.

DNA of the CDR3: TGTGCCAGCATCCGGGACAGGGGAAGTGGAAACACCATATATTTT. This encodes CASIRDRGSGNTIYF. The V gene is TRBV6-1, the J gene TRBJ1-3, with 10 nucleotides matching TRBD1. This CDR3 region has 15 residues. Per germline, CDR1 MNHNS and CDR2 SASEGT. The V segment lost 7 bases and the J segment 3 bases; nucleotides outside the gene matches: 6.